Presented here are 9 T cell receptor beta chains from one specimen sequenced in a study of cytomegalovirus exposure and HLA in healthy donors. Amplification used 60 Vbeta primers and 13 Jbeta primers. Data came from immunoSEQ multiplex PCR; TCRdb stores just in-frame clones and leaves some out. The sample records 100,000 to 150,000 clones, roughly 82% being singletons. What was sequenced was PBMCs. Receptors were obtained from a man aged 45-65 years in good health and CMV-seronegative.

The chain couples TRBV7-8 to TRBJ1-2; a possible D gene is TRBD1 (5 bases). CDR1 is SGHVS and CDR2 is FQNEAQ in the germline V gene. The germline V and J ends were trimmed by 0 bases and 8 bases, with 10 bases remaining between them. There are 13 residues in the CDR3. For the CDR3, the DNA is TGTGCCAGCAGCTTAGCGGGGGGATGGGGCTACACCTTC. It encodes CASSLAGGWGYTF.

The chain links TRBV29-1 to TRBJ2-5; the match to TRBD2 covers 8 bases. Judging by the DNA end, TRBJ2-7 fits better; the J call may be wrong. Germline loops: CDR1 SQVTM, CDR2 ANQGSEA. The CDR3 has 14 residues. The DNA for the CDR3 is TGCAGCGTTGAAACCGGGACTAGCTCCTACGAGCAGTACTTC. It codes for CSVETGTSSYEQYF.

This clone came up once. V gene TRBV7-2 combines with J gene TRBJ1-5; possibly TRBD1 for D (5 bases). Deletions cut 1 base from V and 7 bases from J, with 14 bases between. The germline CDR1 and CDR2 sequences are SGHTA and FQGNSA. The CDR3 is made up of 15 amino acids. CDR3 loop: CASSLVTGKGQPQHF. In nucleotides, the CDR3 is TGTGCCAGCAGCTTAGTTACAGGTAAAGGGCAGCCCCAGCATTTT.

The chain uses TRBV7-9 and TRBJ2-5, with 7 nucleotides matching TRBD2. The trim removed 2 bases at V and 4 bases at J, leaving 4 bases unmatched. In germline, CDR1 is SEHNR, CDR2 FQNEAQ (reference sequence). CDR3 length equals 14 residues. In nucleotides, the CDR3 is TGTGCCAGCAGCTTACATCCTAGCGGAGAGACCCAGTACTTC. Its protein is CASSLHPSGETQYF.

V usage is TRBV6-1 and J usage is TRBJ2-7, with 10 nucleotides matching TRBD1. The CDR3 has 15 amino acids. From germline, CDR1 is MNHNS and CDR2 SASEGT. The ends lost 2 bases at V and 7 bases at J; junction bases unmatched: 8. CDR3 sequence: CASSERQGAGGEQYF. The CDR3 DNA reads TGTGCCAGCAGTGAAAGACAGGGGGCCGGGGGAGAGCAGTACTTC.

The CDR3 loop is CASSVRGYEQYF. CDR3 in DNA: TGTGCCAGCAGTGTGCGGGGCTACGAGCAGTACTTC. This chain connects TRBV2 to TRBJ2-7; perhaps TRBD2 as D (6 bases). The CDR3 covers 12 residues. Trimming took off 4 bases at V and 3 bases at J, with 7 bases between the two ends. The V gene's germline CDR1 is SNHLY and CDR2 FYNNEI. The full variable domain, its missing parts supplied by reference TRBV2 and TRBJ2-7, is EPEVTQTPSHQVTQMGQEVILRCVPISNHLYFYWYRQILGQKVEFLVSFYNNEISEKSEIFDDQFSVERPDGSNFTLKIRSTKLEDSAMYFCASSVRGYEQYFGPGTRLTVT.

CDR3 protein: CASSLGASGVTSYNEQFF. The DNA of the CDR3 is TGTGCCAGCAGTTTAGGCGCTAGCGGGGTTACCTCCTACAATGAGCAGTTCTTC. The chain recombines TRBV28 with TRBJ2-1, with TRBD2 matching over 9 bases. After removal of 2 bases from V and 0 bases from J, the junction contained 8 bases not matched to a gene. CDR3 size: 18 residues. Germline CDR1 is MDHEN and CDR2 is SYDVKM.

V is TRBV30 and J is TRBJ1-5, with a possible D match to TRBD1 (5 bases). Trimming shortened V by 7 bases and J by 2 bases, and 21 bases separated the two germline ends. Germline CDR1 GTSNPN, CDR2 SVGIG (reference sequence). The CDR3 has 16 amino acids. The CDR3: CASSAGGLLGNQPQHF. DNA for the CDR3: TGTGCCTCTTCTGCGGGGGGGTTATTAGGCAATCAGCCCCAGCATTTT.

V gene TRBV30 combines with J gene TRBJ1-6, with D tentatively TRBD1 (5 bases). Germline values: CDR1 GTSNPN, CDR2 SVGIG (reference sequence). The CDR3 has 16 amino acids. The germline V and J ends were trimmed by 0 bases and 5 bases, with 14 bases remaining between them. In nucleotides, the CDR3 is TGTGCCTGGAGTGTGTGGGGGACTACAAATAATTCACCCCTCCACTTT. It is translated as CAWSVWGTTNNSPLHF.